This T cell receptor (beta chain) was recovered during a study of OX40 agonist ivuxolimab in advanced cancers. Study-wide background: Patients were approximately 80% male with ages roughly 23 to 85, mean approximately 62.

A note on this clone: Other DNA variants within this sample encode the same CDR3.

TCRdb's copy holds only in-frame clones and misses some; the assay was immunoSEQ multiplex PCR. The data contain tens of thousands of clones, around four fifths of them seen just once; the ten biggest clones take up approximately 1.2%. Excluded were patients having autoimmune disease history or systemic immunosuppression. This receptor was obtained from an adult with an advanced solid tumor such as melanoma, head and neck, liver or kidney cancer. This material consisted of CD4+ or CD8+ T cells sorted from blood, taken in a trial of the OX40 agonist ivuxolimab.

In DNA form, the CDR3 reads TGTGCCAGTAGACAGGGAACTGAAGCTTTCTTT. Translated, it gives CASRQGTEAFF. The chain employs TRBV6-6 and TRBJ1-1; 7 bases fit TRBD1. The germline V gene has CDR1 MNHNY and CDR2 SVGAGI (reference sequence). CDR3 length equals 11 residues. V was clipped by 9 bases and J by 5 bases; unmatched bases: 3.